The source of this TCR beta chain is a study of T-cell memory formation after mild COVID-19. General study points: Mostly located in CM and EM were contracting CD4+ clones, with contracting CD8+ clones located in EMRA. A second wave expanding day 15 to 37 was CD4+-biased; contracting clones were balanced.

Comment on this clonotype: Its antigen is unknown.

From germline, CDR1 is MNHEY and CDR2 SVGAGI. The CDR3 has 14 amino acids. V was trimmed by 2 bases and J by 4 bases, leaving 11 bases between them. Amplification by 5'RACE using constant-segment primers produced TCR alpha and TCR beta cDNA libraries that carried sample barcodes and UMIs. TCRdb reanalysed the 5' RACE reads using MiXCR and keeps one entry per CDR3 protein. The table shows 250,000 to 350,000 distinct CDR3 sequences, with 19% occurring only once. This chain uses TRBV6-5 with TRBJ2-5, with D tentatively TRBD2 (6 bases). This receptor was taken from a man younger than 35 who had mild COVID-19 (a few samples of this study predate the infection). Cell type and time point are not known. Sequenced input: PBMCs or a T cell subset sorted from them (not recorded which). CDR3 sequence (DNA): TGTGCCAGCAGTTACGGCCTAGCGCCAGAGACCCAGTACTTC. Protein sequence: CASSYGLAPETQYF.